These T cell receptor beta chains were read from a single sample in a study of T-cell reconstitution after alpha-beta-depleted transplantation in children. Using its own MiXCR run on the PCR reads, TCRdb lists one record per CDR3 protein. The sample comprises almost 600,000 distinct CDR3 sequences, 25% to 30% of which are singletons, and 30% to 40% rests with the top ten. This specimen was PBMCs, taken before TCRalphabeta/CD19-depleted stem cell transplant. The receptors were gathered from a boy younger than two with Wiskott-Aldrich syndrome, due to receive a stem cell transplant. Each CDR3 is given with its conserved first and last residue. Fields, in order: D gene, V gene, clone size, J gene, CDR3 length, CDR3 protein, CDR3 DNA. The D gene is left open where the match is weak. Size is omitted from some rows. Given values are once, few, many or a class for expanded clones.

>-|TRBV20-1|-|TRBJ2-5|11
CSAQLGAAQYF
TGCAGTGCCCAACTAGGAGCGGCCCAGTACTTC
>-|TRBV12-3/TRBV12-4|few|TRBJ2-1|12
CASRQTFDEQFF
TGTGCCAGCAGACAGACATTTGATGAGCAGTTCTTC
>TRBD2|TRBV12-3/TRBV12-4|few|TRBJ2-1|15
CASSQTSKSYNEQFF
TGTGCCAGCAGTCAGACTAGCAAGTCCTACAATGAGCAGTTCTTC
>-|TRBV7-9|-|TRBJ2-7|14
CASSLFGGFHEQYF
TGTGCCAGCAGCTTATTTGGGGGGTTCCACGAGCAGTACTTC
>-|TRBV24-1|few|TRBJ1-5|14
CATSDQGPGQPQHF
TGTGCCACCAGTGATCAGGGTCCGGGACAGCCCCAGCATTTT
>-|TRBV5-1|few|TRBJ1-1|11
CASRLDTEAFF
TGCGCCAGCCGGCTTGACACTGAAGCTTTCTTT
>-|TRBV7-9|-|TRBJ2-7|13
CASSLSHGYEQYF
TGTGCCAGCAGCTTAAGTCACGGCTACGAGCAGTACTTC
>TRBD1|TRBV5-1|-|TRBJ2-7|14
CASRGTTGSYEQYF
TGCGCCAGCCGAGGGACGACAGGGAGTTACGAGCAGTACTTC
>-|TRBV4-2|-|TRBJ1-5|15
CASSQEGRDNQPQHF
TGTGCCAGCAGCCAGGAGGGCAGGGACAATCAGCCCCAGCATTTT
>-|TRBV12-3/TRBV12-4|-|TRBJ2-1|15
CASSSWGHTYNEQFF
TGTGCCAGCAGCTCTTGGGGACACACATACAATGAGCAGTTCTTC
>TRBD1|TRBV6-5|few|TRBJ2-7|14
CASSLLGGKYEQYF
TGTGCCAGCAGTCTACTAGGGGGCAAGTACGAGCAGTACTTC
>-|TRBV5-6|-|TRBJ1-2|15
CASSLEVGALPEFTF
TGTGCCAGCAGCTTGGAAGTTGGGGCCCTACCCGAATTCACCTTC
>-|TRBV10-3|-|TRBJ2-3|13
CAISPGVEDTQYF
TGTGCCATCAGCCCGGGGGTCGAAGATACGCAGTATTTT
>-|TRBV9|-|TRBJ1-1|15
CASSVGAGGNTEAFF
TGTGCCAGCAGCGTAGGGGCCGGAGGGAACACTGAAGCTTTCTTT
>TRBD2|TRBV5-1|-|TRBJ2-5|16
CASSLTTSGGGETQYF
TGCGCCAGCAGCTTGACGACTAGCGGAGGGGGGGAGACCCAGTACTTC
>-|TRBV29-1|-|TRBJ2-7|13
CSAQRARGNEQYF
TGCAGCGCCCAGAGGGCCAGGGGAAACGAGCAGTACTTC
>TRBD2|TRBV25-1|-|TRBJ2-7|11
CASTTSGRQYF
TGTGCCAGCACGACTAGCGGGAGGCAGTACTTC
>TRBD2|TRBV12-3/TRBV12-4|few|TRBJ2-1|16
CASRRPGTSGRNEQFF
TGTGCCAGCAGACGTCCCGGGACTAGCGGGAGAAATGAGCAGTTCTTC
>TRBD1|TRBV28|-|TRBJ2-7|14
CATRPGTGIYEQYF
TGTGCCACCAGACCAGGGACAGGGATCTACGAGCAGTACTTC
>-|TRBV12-3/TRBV12-4|-|TRBJ2-5|13
CASTPQGRETQYF
TGTGCCAGCACCCCACAAGGGAGGGAGACCCAGTACTTC
>-|TRBV15|-|TRBJ2-4|15
CATRTPRSAKNSQYF
TGTGCCACGCGAACCCCTAGGTCTGCCAAAAACAGTCAGTACTTC
>-|TRBV13|-|TRBJ2-2|17
CASSRAGVGPGTGELFF
TGTGCCAGCAGCCGAGCAGGGGTTGGACCGGGCACCGGGGAGCTGTTTTTT
>TRBD2|TRBV24-1|few|TRBJ2-1|21
CATSRFPPVPFLAGEGNEQFF
TGTGCCACCAGTAGGTTCCCCCCAGTTCCCTTCCTAGCGGGAGAGGGAAATGAGCAGTTCTTC
>-|TRBV3-1|-|TRBJ2-6|16
CASSQRQGSGANVLTF
TGTGCCAGCAGCCAAAGACAAGGCTCTGGGGCCAACGTCCTGACTTTC
>-|TRBV28|-|TRBJ2-7|15
CASSLMQGGSYEQYF
TGTGCCAGCAGTTTGATGCAGGGGGGCTCCTACGAGCAGTACTTC
>-|TRBV10-3|few|TRBJ1-1|15
CAIKTGEGMNTEAFF
TGTGCCATCAAGACAGGCGAAGGCATGAACACTGAAGCTTTCTTT
>TRBD2|TRBV9|-|TRBJ2-3|15
CASSPSGRAEDTQYF
TGTGCCAGCAGCCCTAGCGGGAGGGCCGAAGATACGCAGTATTTT
>TRBD1|TRBV10-3|-|TRBJ2-1|14
CAIRERDRGDEQFF
TGTGCCATCAGGGAGAGGGACAGGGGGGATGAGCAGTTCTTC
>-|TRBV10-3|few|TRBJ2-4|16
CAISESGVLAKNIQYF
TGTGCCATCAGTGAGTCGGGGGTCCTAGCCAAAAACATTCAGTACTTC